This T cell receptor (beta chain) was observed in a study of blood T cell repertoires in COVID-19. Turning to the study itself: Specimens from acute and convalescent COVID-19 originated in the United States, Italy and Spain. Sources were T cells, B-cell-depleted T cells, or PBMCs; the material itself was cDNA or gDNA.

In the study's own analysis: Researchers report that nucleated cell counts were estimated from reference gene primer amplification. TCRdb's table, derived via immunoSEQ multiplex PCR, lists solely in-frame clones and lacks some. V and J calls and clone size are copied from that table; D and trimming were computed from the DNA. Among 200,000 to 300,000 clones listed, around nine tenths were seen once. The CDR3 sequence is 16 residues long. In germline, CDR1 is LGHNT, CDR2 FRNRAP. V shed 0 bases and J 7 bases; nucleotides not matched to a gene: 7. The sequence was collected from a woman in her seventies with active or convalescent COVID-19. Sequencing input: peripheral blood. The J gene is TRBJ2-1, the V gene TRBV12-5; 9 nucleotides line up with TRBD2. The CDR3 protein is CASGLVMAGGHNEQFF. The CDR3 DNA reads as TGTGCTAGTGGTTTGGTAATGGCGGGGGGGCATAATGAGCAGTTCTTC.